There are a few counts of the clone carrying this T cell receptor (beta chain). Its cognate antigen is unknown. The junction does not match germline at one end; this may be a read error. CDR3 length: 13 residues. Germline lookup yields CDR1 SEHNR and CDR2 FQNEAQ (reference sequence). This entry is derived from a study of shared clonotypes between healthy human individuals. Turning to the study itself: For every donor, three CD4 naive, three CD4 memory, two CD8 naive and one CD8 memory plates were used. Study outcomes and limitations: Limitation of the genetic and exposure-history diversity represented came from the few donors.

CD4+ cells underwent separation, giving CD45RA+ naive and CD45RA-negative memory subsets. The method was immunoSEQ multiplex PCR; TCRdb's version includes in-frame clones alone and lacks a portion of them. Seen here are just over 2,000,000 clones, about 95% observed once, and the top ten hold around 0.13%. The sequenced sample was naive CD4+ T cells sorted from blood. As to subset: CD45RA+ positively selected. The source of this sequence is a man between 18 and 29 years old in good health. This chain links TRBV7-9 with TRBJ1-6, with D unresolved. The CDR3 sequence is CASSQAGNSPLHF. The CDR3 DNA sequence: TGCGCCAGCAGCCAAGCCGGGAATTCACCCCTCCACTTT.